A selection of T cell receptor beta chains follows, all from one sample in a study of CD8 T cells in ankylosing spondylitis. TCRdb fed the 5' RACE reads into MiXCR, producing one record per CDR3 protein. The table lists a few hundred thousand distinct CDR3 sequences, 18% of them singletons. Sequenced material: blood, either unsorted or a sorted T cell fraction (not recorded which). The origin of the receptors is a male donor with ankylosing spondylitis or in good health (not recorded which). Both conserved end residues are part of each CDR3. The D gene is left open where the match is weak. Rows give clone size only sometimes, using once, few, many, or a class for an expanded clone.

>-|TRBJ2-7|TRBD1|TRBV29-1
CSVLTGAGEQYF
TGCAGCGTTTTAACAGGGGCAGGGGAGCAGTACTTC
>many|TRBJ2-4|-|TRBV2
CASSPTADDLAKNIQYF
TGTGCCAGCTCACCGACCGCAGATGATCTAGCCAAAAACATTCAGTACTTC
>many|TRBJ2-3|-|TRBV5-1
CASLSSTDTQYF
TGCGCCAGCCTCTCGAGCACAGATACGCAGTATTTT
>many|TRBJ2-7|TRBD2|TRBV9
CASSRLAGPLYEQYF
TGTGCCAGCAGTCGTCTAGCGGGTCCTCTTTACGAGCAGTACTTC
>-|TRBJ2-4|-|TRBV29-1
CSVEDPRNIQYF
TGCAGCGTTGAAGACCCCCGGAACATTCAGTACTTC
>few|TRBJ2-5|TRBD2|TRBV4-1
CASSQAPGTSGSETQYF
TGCGCCAGCAGCCAAGCCCCTGGGACTAGCGGGAGTGAGACCCAGTACTTC
>many|TRBJ2-7|TRBD2|TRBV10-3
CAINDPGLAHEQYF
TGTGCCATCAACGACCCGGGACTAGCCCACGAGCAGTACTTC
>-|TRBJ2-7|-|TRBV9
CASSPTGTPYEQYF
TGTGCCAGCAGCCCAACTGGGACCCCCTACGAGCAGTACTTC
>few|TRBJ2-5|-|TRBV7-9
CASSLSGSRETQYF
TGTGCCAGCAGCTTATCCGGCTCCCGAGAGACCCAGTACTTC
>few|TRBJ2-7|-|TRBV2
CASRGDFSYEQYF
TGTGCCAGCAGGGGGGACTTCTCCTACGAGCAGTACTTC
>-|TRBJ2-2|-|TRBV14
CASSPLRPGVSNTGELFF
TGTGCCAGCAGCCCCCTGAGACCGGGAGTGTCGAACACCGGGGAGCTGTTTTTT
>few|TRBJ1-6|-|TRBV4-2
CASSQDSFQGPGVTLHF
TGTGCCAGCAGCCAAGATTCGTTTCAGGGCCCCGGGGTAACCCTCCACTTT
>-|TRBJ2-7|-|TRBV5-1
CASSFSQGIHEQYF
TGCGCCAGCAGCTTCTCTCAGGGTATCCACGAGCAGTACTTC
>-|TRBJ2-2|TRBD2|TRBV3-1
CASSQVVPSGNTGELFF
TGTGCCAGCAGCCAAGTCGTGCCTAGCGGGAACACCGGGGAGCTGTTTTTT
>once|TRBJ2-7|-|TRBV4-2
CASSQEIDGPGDEQYF
TGTGCCAGCAGCCAGGAAATCGACGGCCCCGGCGACGAGCAGTACTTC
>-|TRBJ1-1|-|TRBV14
CASRRDEEMNTEAFF
TGTGCCAGCAGACGTGATGAAGAGATGAACACTGAAGCTTTCTTT
>many|TRBJ2-7|TRBD1|TRBV29-1
CSARTGEAYEQYF
TGCAGCGCCCGGACAGGGGAGGCCTACGAGCAGTACTTC
>-|TRBJ2-3|-|TRBV29-1
CSVEDNRRDSLVLGTDTQYF
TGCAGCGTTGAAGATAATAGGAGGGACAGCTTAGTTCTTGGCACAGATACGCAGTATTTT
>few|TRBJ2-2|-|TRBV29-1
CSGRDETGELFF
TGCAGCGGGCGAGACGAGACCGGGGAGCTGTTTTTT
>-|TRBJ2-3|-|TRBV4-1
CASSQASTGLWTQYF
TGCGCCAGCAGCCAAGCATCCACAGGGCTGTGGACGCAGTATTTT
>few|TRBJ2-3|TRBD2|TRBV5-6
CASSFLAGKSSDTQYF
TGTGCCAGCAGCTTCCTAGCGGGAAAGTCTTCAGATACGCAGTATTTT
>-|TRBJ2-5|TRBD2|TRBV29-1
CSVVTSGGTETQYF
TGCAGCGTGGTGACTAGCGGTGGTACGGAGACCCAGTACTTC
>few|TRBJ2-1|TRBD2|TRBV29-1
CSVPPGLDFGEQFF
TGCAGCGTCCCCCCGGGACTAGATTTTGGGGAGCAGTTCTTC
>-|TRBJ2-7|-|TRBV10-3
CAISEGSVGGFYEQYF
TGTGCCATCAGTGAGGGTTCAGTCGGGGGCTTTTACGAGCAGTACTTC
>few|TRBJ2-1|-|TRBV29-1
CSAQHSYNEQFF
TGCAGCGCCCAACACTCCTACAATGAGCAGTTCTTC
>few|TRBJ2-3|-|TRBV5-6
CASSLLTESTDTQYF
TGTGCCAGCAGCTTGCTGACAGAAAGCACAGATACGCAGTATTTT
>-|TRBJ2-2|-|TRBV29-1
CSVVGNPGELFF
TGCAGCGTTGTGGGAAACCCCGGGGAGCTGTTTTTT
>few|TRBJ2-3|-|TRBV9
CASSGGWGTADTQYF
TGTGCCAGCAGCGGTGGTTGGGGTACAGCAGATACGCAGTATTTT
>-|TRBJ1-4|-|TRBV29-1
CSVEDAAGEKLFF
TGCAGCGTTGAAGATGCGGCAGGTGAAAAACTGTTTTTT
>-|TRBJ2-2|-|TRBV6-1
CASSTGGYTGELFF
TGTGCCAGCAGCACCGGGGGTTACACCGGGGAGCTGTTTTTT
>few|TRBJ2-1|TRBD2|TRBV4-1
CASSQESGRAYNEQFF
TGCGCCAGCAGCCAAGAGAGCGGGAGGGCCTACAATGAGCAGTTCTTC
>few|TRBJ2-7|-|TRBV20-1
CSAPKDGKVYEQYF
TGCAGTGCGCCGAAAGACGGGAAAGTCTACGAGCAGTACTTC
>few|TRBJ1-2|-|TRBV6-1
CASRQSYGYTF
TGTGCCAGCAGACAGAGCTATGGCTACACCTTC
>-|TRBJ2-1|-|TRBV7-9
CASSPSGGGGNEQFF
TGTGCCAGCAGCCCTAGCGGAGGGGGCGGGAATGAGCAGTTCTTC
>-|TRBJ2-2|TRBD2|TRBV6-5
CASSYFRGAGELFF
TGTGCCAGCAGTTACTTTCGGGGGGCCGGGGAGCTGTTTTTT
>-|TRBJ2-1|TRBD2|TRBV28
CASSFGGRASYNEQFF
TGTGCCAGCAGTTTTGGTGGGAGGGCCTCCTACAATGAGCAGTTCTTC
>few|TRBJ2-7|TRBD2|TRBV27
CASSNSGPSYEQYF
TGTGCCAGCAGTAATAGCGGGCCGTCCTACGAGCAGTACTTC
>-|TRBJ2-1|TRBD2|TRBV7-9
CASRTGTSGYNEQFF
TGTGCCAGCAGGACCGGGACTAGCGGCTACAATGAGCAGTTCTTC
>-|TRBJ1-5|-|TRBV6-5
CASSSSGSQPQHF
TGTGCCAGCAGTTCGTCTGGGTCTCAGCCCCAGCATTTT
>-|TRBJ2-7|-|TRBV2
CASRLAATYEQYF
TGTGCCAGCAGGCTAGCAGCCACCTACGAGCAGTACTTC
>-|TRBJ1-1|-|TRBV9
CASSVIGDHTEAFF
TGTGCCAGCAGCGTAATCGGGGATCACACTGAAGCTTTCTTT
>-|TRBJ1-3|-|TRBV9
CASSTQNSGNTIYF
TGTGCCAGCAGCACCCAGAACTCTGGAAACACCATATATTTT
>few|TRBJ2-5|-|TRBV21-1
CASSWGGTEETQYF
TGTGCCAGCAGTTGGGGCGGGACAGAAGAGACCCAGTACTTC
>-|TRBJ2-1|TRBD2|TRBV4-2
CASSQGLAGGVFRDEQFF
TGTGCCAGCAGCCAGGGACTAGCGGGGGGAGTCTTCCGTGATGAGCAGTTCTTC
>-|TRBJ2-6|-|TRBV7-2
CASSLAHSEPGANVLTF
TGTGCCAGCAGCTTAGCTCACTCTGAGCCTGGGGCCAACGTCCTGACTTTC
>-|TRBJ2-3|-|TRBV7-9
CANSRFGDTQYF
TGTGCCAACTCAAGGTTCGGGGATACGCAGTATTTT
>many|TRBJ2-7|-|TRBV27
CASSLSDSYEQYF
TGTGCCAGCAGCTTAAGCGACTCCTACGAGCAGTACTTC
>-|TRBJ1-4|-|TRBV12-3/TRBV12-4
CASSLGSEEKLFF
TGTGCCAGCAGTTTGGGGTCGGAGGAAAAACTGTTTTTT
>many|TRBJ2-7|-|TRBV29-1
CSVARSRDEQYF
TGCAGCGTTGCCCGAAGCAGGGACGAGCAGTACTTC